The 30 T cell receptor beta chains reported below all come from one sample, sequenced in a study of early stage breast cancer tumors. Sequencing was performed with immunoSEQ multiplex PCR; in TCRdb, only in-frame clones are kept and a portion is missing. The sample records tens of thousands of clones, about 89% being singletons. The sequencing sample was made of blood. All receptors come from a person aged 65 to 79 with breast cancer.

The V and J genes are TRBV10-2 and TRBJ2-7, with a weak D call TRBD1 (6 bases). The CDR3 totals 14 residues. Germline-derived CDR1 and CDR2 are WSHSY and SAAADI. V was clipped by 3 bases and J by 4 bases, with 13 bases between them. CDR3 amino acids: CASSDSRGSYEQYF. DNA for the CDR3: TGCGCCAGCAGTGACTCCAGGGGTAGTTACGAGCAGTACTTC.

The V and J genes are TRBV7-6 and TRBJ1-5, with 9 bases matching TRBD1. Trimming cost V 2 bases and J 4 bases; bases outside gene matches: 3. Germline CDR1 SGHVS, CDR2 FNYEAQ. This CDR3 spans 15 amino acids. The CDR3 DNA reads as TGTGCCAGCAGCTTATCAGGGACAGGGAATCAGCCCCAGCATTTT. Its protein is CASSLSGTGNQPQHF.

The chain carries TRBV5-1 and TRBJ1-1, with a tentative D call TRBD1 (5 bases). Germline CDR1 is SGHRS and CDR2 is YFSETQ. Trimming took 4 bases from V and 1 from J, leaving 11 bases between them. This CDR3 is 14 amino acids long. As DNA, the CDR3 is TGCGCCAGCAGCCCACGACAGACGAACACTGAAGCTTTCTTT. It specifies CASSPRQTNTEAFF.

The CDR3 is CASSELGAGEQFF. The CDR3 bases are TGTGCCAGCAGTGAACTAGGAGCTGGGGAGCAGTTCTTC. This sequence joins TRBV6-1 and TRBJ2-1; D is undetermined. This CDR3 comprises 13 residues. CDR1 and CDR2 (germline): MNHNS, SASEGT. The V gene lost 2 bases and the J gene lost 10 bases, with 12 bases spanning the gap.

Here the CDR3 reads CASSPGGSNTEAFF. Here the CDR3 DNA reads TGTGCCAGCAGCCCAGGGGGCTCGAACACTGAAGCTTTCTTT. The chain employs TRBV9 and TRBJ1-1; 8 positions match TRBD1. V lost 4 bases to trimming and J lost 1 base; unmatched junction nucleotides: 3. Germline CDR1 is SGDLS and CDR2 is YYNGEE. CDR3 length: 14 amino acids.

CDR3 nucleotides: TGTGCCAGCAGCTTGGCCGGGGTACAACAAGAGACCCAGTACTTC. Amino acid sequence: CASSLAGVQQETQYF. The chain has TRBV5-6 and TRBJ2-5, with D tentatively TRBD2 (5 bases). The germline CDR1 and CDR2 sequences are SGHDT and YYEEEE. This CDR3 has 15 amino acids. V was trimmed by 0 bases and J by 2 bases, leaving 11 bases between them.

The chain uses TRBV19 and TRBJ1-5; no clear D. This CDR3 is built from 13 residues. Germline V gene sequence: CDR1 LNHDA, CDR2 SQIVND (reference sequence). Trimming removed 7 bases from V and 0 bases from J, with 7 bases in between. CDR3 bases: TGTGCCAGTACGGGATATAGCAATCAGCCCCAGCATTTT. Amino acids: CASTGYSNQPQHF.

The chain links TRBV9 to TRBJ1-2; the D gene is possibly TRBD1 (6 bases). Germline CDR1 reads SGDLS; CDR2 reads YYNGEE. CDR3 size: 14 residues. V gave up 2 bases and J gave up 5 bases, with 13 bases separating them. CDR3 DNA sequence: TGTGCCAGCAGCGTTGGACAGACCAAGTATGGCTACACCTTC. Protein product: CASSVGQTKYGYTF.

The chain is built from TRBV28 and TRBJ1-5, with D perhaps matching TRBD1 (5 bases). V was shortened by 6 bases and J by 3 bases, with 15 bases between the two germline ends. The germline gives CDR1 MDHEN, CDR2 SYDVKM. This CDR3 has 15 residues. In DNA form, the CDR3 reads TGTGCCAGCAGCCTAGGGAGGGGTCCCAATCAGCCCCAGCATTTT. Encoded protein: CASSLGRGPNQPQHF.

The J gene is TRBJ2-5, the V gene TRBV6-1; D perhaps matches TRBD1 (6 bases). With 3 bases removed from V and 5 bases from J, the gap between germline ends came to 16 bases. The CDR3 covers 15 residues. Germline CDR1 is MNHNS and CDR2 is SASEGT. CDR3 residues: CASSEEQGRMETQYF. As DNA, the CDR3 is TGTGCCAGCAGTGAGGAACAGGGTAGGATGGAGACCCAGTACTTC.

J is TRBJ2-3 and V is TRBV7-9, with D possibly matching TRBD1 (5 bases). The CDR3 is 14 amino acids. Germline V gives CDR1 SEHNR, CDR2 FQNEAQ (reference sequence). V was clipped by 11 bases and J by 2 bases, with 17 bases between them. CDR3 nucleotides: TGTGCCCAGACGGGCGACAGCGTCACAGATACGCAGTATTTT. Translated: CAQTGDSVTDTQYF.

The V and J genes are TRBV30 and TRBJ2-1; D is undetermined. V was cut by 0 bases and J by 4 bases, with 7 bases left in between. This CDR3 is built from 13 residues. CDR1 and CDR2 (germline): GTSNPN, SVGIG (reference sequence). CDR3 sequence reads: CAWSVGEYNEQFF. For the CDR3, the DNA is TGTGCCTGGAGTGTCGGTGAATACAATGAGCAGTTCTTC.

The J gene is TRBJ2-5, the V gene TRBV29-1; D is ambiguous. V was pared by 4 bases and J by 1 base, with 10 bases between. The germline V gene encodes CDR1 SQVTM and CDR2 ANQGSEA. The CDR3 spans 13 residues. CDR3 nucleotides: TGCAGCGTTGCGAGACTGACCCAAGAGACCCAGTACTTC. Protein: CSVARLTQETQYF.

This chain joins TRBV5-1 and TRBJ2-5; perhaps TRBD2 as D (6 bases). V was pared by 4 bases and J by 1 base, with 17 bases between. This CDR3 has 16 residues. Germline V lookup: CDR1 SGHRS, CDR2 YFSETQ. CDR3 sequence reads: CASSPVGGGFQETQYF. The CDR3 DNA reads as TGCGCCAGCAGCCCCGTGGGTGGGGGGTTCCAAGAGACCCAGTACTTC.

V gene TRBV9 combines with J gene TRBJ2-1; 10 nucleotides line up with TRBD1. CDR1 is SGDLS, CDR2 YYNGEE, per germline. J lost 7 bases, V lost 3 bases, and 7 bases had no gene match. The length of the CDR3 is 15 residues. CDR3 region: CASSGTGTGVNEQFF. CDR3 coding DNA: TGTGCCAGCAGCGGAACCGGGACAGGGGTTAATGAGCAGTTCTTC.

The chain has TRBV5-6 and TRBJ2-3; 7 bases are shared with TRBD2. CDR1 and CDR2 (germline): SGHDT, YYEEEE. V gave up 10 bases and J gave up 2 bases; unmatched junction bases: 7. The CDR3 runs to 13 residues. The CDR3, as DNA: TGTGCCTCGGCGGGGGATTACACAGATACGCAGTATTTT. Amino acid sequence: CASAGDYTDTQYF.

CDR3 protein: CASSALGGRAGNEQFF. In nucleotides, the CDR3 is TGTGCCAGCAGCGCGCTTGGCGGGAGGGCCGGCAATGAGCAGTTCTTC. The chain links TRBV7-6 to TRBJ2-1; 9 bases align to TRBD2. Germline loops: CDR1 SGHVS, CDR2 FNYEAQ. J gave up 6 bases and V 5 bases, and 11 bases lay outside the gene matches. The CDR3 length is 16 residues.

The chain is built from TRBV19 and TRBJ1-4, with a tentative D call TRBD1 (6 bases). The CDR3 extends over 14 amino acids. V lost 7 bases, J lost 8 bases, and 17 bases lay in between. Germline-derived CDR1 and CDR2 are LNHDA and SQIVND (reference sequence). The CDR3 DNA reads TGTGCCAGTAAATGGACAGTGCGCTCGGAAAAACTGTTTTTT. Its protein product is CASKWTVRSEKLFF.

The J gene is TRBJ1-5, the V gene TRBV28; D call uncertain. CDR1 MDHEN and CDR2 SYDVKM come from the germline V gene. The V end was cut by 10 bases, the J end by 4 bases, with 5 bases between. The CDR3 length is 10 residues. CDR3 region: CATGNQPQHF. The CDR3 DNA reads TGTGCCACCGGTAATCAGCCCCAGCATTTT. Based on the CDR3 plus reference TRBV28 and TRBJ1-5, the full variable domain is DVKVTQSSRYLVKRTGEKVFLECVQDMDHENMFWYRQDPGLGLRLIYFSYDVKMKEKGDIPEGYSVSREKKERFSLILESASTNQTSMYLCATGNQPQHFGDGTRLSIL.

The chain employs TRBV11-2 and TRBJ2-7; possible D gene TRBD1, 5 bases. The CDR3 runs to 12 residues. Trimming stripped 2 bases from V and 3 bases from J, with 5 bases between. The V gene's germline CDR1 is SGHAT and CDR2 FQNNGV. This CDR3 is CASSLQGYEQYF. DNA for the CDR3: TGTGCCAGCAGCTTACAGGGCTACGAGCAGTACTTC.

This clone was detected a few times. The chain carries TRBV6-6 and TRBJ1-2; D unclear. There are 15 residues in the CDR3. From germline, CDR1 is MNHNY and CDR2 SVGAGI (reference sequence). Trimming left V 5 bases short and J 0 bases short, with 13 bases between. The CDR3 DNA sequence: TGTGCCAGCAGTAACGAGGCCAAAGCTAACTATGGCTACACCTTC. Its translation: CASSNEAKANYGYTF.

The rearrangement uses TRBV5-1 and TRBJ2-3; maybe TRBD1 (5 bases). V lost 4 bases and J lost 0, with 12 bases in between. The CDR3 has 15 residues. The germline CDR1 and CDR2 sequences are SGHRS and YFSETQ. CDR3 loop: CASSLGRDSTDTQYF. CDR3 nucleotide sequence: TGCGCCAGCAGCCTAGGCAGGGATAGCACAGATACGCAGTATTTT. Full variable domain (remainder filled in from reference TRBV5-1 and TRBJ2-3): KAGVTQTPRYLIKTRGQQVTLSCSPISGHRSVSWYQQTPGQGLQFLFEYFSETQRNKGNFPGRFSGRQFSNSRSEMNVSTLELGDSALYLCASSLGRDSTDTQYFGPGTRLTVL.

This sequence joins TRBV7-8 and TRBJ2-1, with D perhaps matching TRBD2 (6 bases). The germline V and J ends were trimmed by 1 base and 6 bases, with 10 bases remaining between them. CDR3 length: 14 residues. Germline CDR1 is SGHVS and CDR2 is FQNEAQ. The chain's CDR3 is CASSLGAGFNEQFF. The CDR3 DNA is TGTGCCAGCAGCTTAGGAGCGGGTTTCAATGAGCAGTTCTTC.

The V and J genes are TRBV13 and TRBJ2-7; TRBD1 matches 9 bases. Germline trimming cut 0 bases from V and 2 bases from J; bases unmatched to any gene: 2. The CDR3 contains 15 residues. Germline V gives CDR1 PRHDT, CDR2 FYEKMQ (reference sequence). CDR3 loop: CASSLGQGAPYEQYF. CDR3 sequence (DNA): TGTGCCAGCAGCTTAGGACAGGGGGCCCCCTACGAGCAGTACTTC.

The chain recombines TRBV19 with TRBJ1-5; TRBD1 aligns across 12 bases. CDR1 is LNHDA, CDR2 SQIVND, per germline (reference sequence). The length of the CDR3 is 16 residues. V shed 5 bases, J shed 6 bases, and the junction held 8 bases outside the gene matches. CDR3 loop: CASSFRDRGRRQPQHF. CDR3 coding DNA: TGTGCCAGTAGTTTCCGGGACAGGGGGCGCCGTCAGCCCCAGCATTTT.

V usage is TRBV19 and J usage is TRBJ2-5; possible D gene TRBD2, 6 bases. V was cut by 6 bases and J by 3 bases, with 8 bases left in between. The CDR3 is made up of 12 amino acids. Germline loops: CDR1 LNHDA, CDR2 SQIVND (reference sequence). The CDR3 region has the DNA TGTGCCAGTAGCCAGCGGGAAGAGACCCAGTACTTC. It specifies CASSQREETQYF.

The DNA for the CDR3 is TGTGCCAGCAGTGAAGCGCGACAGGTTTGGGGTGCTGGAAAACTGTTTTTT. This sequence encodes CASSEARQVWGAGKLFF. The chain joins TRBV6-1 to TRBJ1-4, with TRBD1 as a possible D gene (6 bases). Germline CDR1 MNHNS, CDR2 SASEGT. V was shortened by 0 bases and J by 10 bases, with 21 bases between the two germline ends. This CDR3 is 17 amino acids long.

This chain uses TRBV7-6 with TRBJ2-7; D call uncertain. V lost 6 bases to trimming and J lost 6 bases, with 18 bases between them. In germline, CDR1 is SGHVS, CDR2 FNYEAQ. The CDR3 is made up of 14 amino acids. This CDR3 reads CASSRDKTLGEQYF. The CDR3 DNA reads TGTGCCAGCAGTCGAGACAAGACCCTCGGCGAGCAGTACTTC.

This chain uses TRBV19 with TRBJ1-5, with 10 bases matching TRBD1. This CDR3 contains 14 residues. V lost 11 bases, J lost 2 bases, and 6 bases stayed unmatched. CDR1 is LNHDA, CDR2 SQIVND, per germline (reference sequence). The CDR3: CASSGTGGNQPQHF. CDR3 nucleotides: TGTGCCTCTTCCGGGACAGGGGGCAATCAGCCCCAGCATTTT.

This chain joins TRBV29-1 and TRBJ1-2; no clear D gene. The germline CDR1 and CDR2 sequences are SQVTM and ANQGSEA. The V gene lost 2 bases and the J gene lost 0 bases, with 4 bases spanning the gap. This CDR3 has 12 residues. CDR3 in DNA: TGCAGCGTTGAAATCTCTAACTATGGCTACACCTTC. The encoded protein is CSVEISNYGYTF. The variable domain in full, completed from reference TRBV29-1 and TRBJ1-2, reads SAVISQKPSRDICQRGTSLTIQCQVDSQVTMMFWYRQQPGQSLTLIATANQGSEATYESGFVIDKFPISRPNLTFSTLTVSNMSPEDSSIYLCSVEISNYGYTFGSGTRLTVV.